The next 20 T cell receptor beta chains were all read from a single sample in a study of sequential checkpoint blockade in melanoma. Assay: immunoSEQ multiplex PCR; the TCRdb copy retains only in-frame clones and omits some. The table includes more than 4,000 clones, approximately 60% detected once. Regarding treatment: randomized to nivolumab then ipilimumab (arm A) or the reverse (arm B). The sample consisted of CD8+ T cells sorted from blood (inferred from file names), taken from a patient given nivolumab and ipilimumab in sequence. Every receptor here comes from a human donor with melanoma.

The chain joins TRBV27 to TRBJ2-3; D gene uncertain. This CDR3 is built from 14 residues. Germline CDR1 MNHEY, CDR2 SMNVEV (reference sequence). V was clipped by 0 bases and J by 4 bases, with 8 bases between them. CDR3 region: CASSLSPYADTQYF. CDR3 DNA: TGTGCCAGCAGTTTATCCCCCTACGCAGATACGCAGTATTTT.

The chain links TRBV27 to TRBJ1-1; D is unresolved. Per germline, CDR1 MNHEY and CDR2 SMNVEV (reference sequence). V lost 1 base to trimming and J lost 4 bases, with 10 bases between them. This CDR3 spans 14 amino acids. The CDR3 nucleotides read TGTGCCAGCAGTTTATTTTCGGGTGCCACTGAAGCTTTCTTT. This sequence encodes CASSLFSGATEAFF.

The V call is TRBV6-5, the J call TRBJ1-4; a weak D match, TRBD1 (5 bases). Germline V gene sequence: CDR1 MNHEY, CDR2 SVGAGI. This CDR3 region has 13 residues. The V and J ends lost 6 bases and 5 bases respectively, with 10 bases between them. The CDR3 region has the DNA TGTGCCAGCAGGGCAAGGGGAAATGAAAAACTGTTTTTT. Translated: CASRARGNEKLFF.

There are a few counts of this clone. V usage is TRBV6-5 and J usage is TRBJ2-7; 9 nucleotides align to TRBD1. The CDR3 is made up of 14 amino acids. Trimming removed 7 bases from V and 5 bases from J; junction bases left unmatched: 9. Germline CDR1 is MNHEY and CDR2 is SVGAGI. For the CDR3, the DNA is TGTGCCAGCATTGAAACAGGGGGCCTGGACGAGCAGTACTTC. This sequence encodes CASIETGGLDEQYF.

With respect to this clone: Within the sample, other DNA sequences also encode this same CDR3. The chain has TRBV5-1 and TRBJ2-4; TRBD1 matches at 7 bases. CDR3 size: 16 residues. V dropped 3 bases and J dropped 5; count of bases not matched to a gene: 11. Germline CDR1 SGHRS, CDR2 YFSETQ. The CDR3 bases are TGCGCCAGCAGCTGGCGACAGGGAGTCCTCCAAAACATTCAGTACTTC. Its translation: CASSWRQGVLQNIQYF.

This chain links TRBV5-1 with TRBJ2-2, with TRBD2 matching 8 bases. The germline gives CDR1 SGHRS, CDR2 YFSETQ. V shed 1 base and J 4 bases; nucleotides not matched to a gene: 12. The CDR3 spans 18 residues. The CDR3 nucleotides read TGCGCCAGCAGCTTGCGGGACATAGCGGGGCGAGGCACCGGGGAGCTGTTTTTT. Its translation: CASSLRDIAGRGTGELFF.

The chain is built from TRBV9 and TRBJ2-3; TRBD2 matches at 8 bases. Germline loops: CDR1 SGDLS, CDR2 YYNGEE. The CDR3 length is 16 residues. After removal of 4 bases from V and 4 bases from J, the junction contained 11 bases not matched to a gene. CDR3 bases: TGTGCCAGCAGCACCTCGGGGCGGGAGGAGCCAGATACGCAGTATTTT. This translates into CASSTSGREEPDTQYF.

The chain couples TRBV13 to TRBJ2-5; 7 bases match TRBD1. V shed 1 base and J 1 base; nucleotides not matched to a gene: 6. Germline values: CDR1 PRHDT, CDR2 FYEKMQ (reference sequence). The CDR3 totals 16 residues. The CDR3 DNA sequence: TGTGCCAGCAGCTTAGAGTCAGGGGGACGCCAAGAGACCCAGTACTTC. Translated, it gives CASSLESGGRQETQYF.

This clone occurred a few times. CDR3 nucleotides: TGTGCCTCCCAGGGCCTCTCCTACGAGCAGTACTTC. Protein: CASQGLSYEQYF. This chain connects TRBV6-6 to TRBJ2-7; D is possibly TRBD1 (5 bases). CDR3 length: 12 amino acids. V was shortened by 11 bases and J by 0 bases, with 11 bases between the two germline ends. Germline assignment: CDR1 MNHNY and CDR2 SVGAGI (reference sequence).

This rearrangement joins TRBV29-1 to TRBJ2-5; 8 bases align to TRBD1. Germline V gene sequence: CDR1 SQVTM, CDR2 ANQGSEA. The V segment lost 7 bases and the J segment 3 bases; nucleotides outside the gene matches: 7. CDR3 length: 13 residues. The CDR3 bases are TGCAGCGCCAGGACAGGGCTCAAAGAGACCCAGTACTTC. Protein: CSARTGLKETQYF.

This chain joins TRBV6-5 and TRBJ1-3, with D possibly matching TRBD1 (6 bases). The CDR3 is 15 amino acids. Germline V gene lookup returns CDR1 MNHEY and CDR2 SVGAGI. The V end was cut by 0 bases, the J end by 3 bases, with 9 bases between. The CDR3 bases are TGTGCCAGCAGTTACTCGAAAGGGGGTGGAAACACCATATATTTT. It encodes CASSYSKGGGNTIYF.

The chain links TRBV6-4 to TRBJ2-7, with a tentative D call TRBD2 (5 bases). V gave up 5 bases and J gave up 3 bases, with 17 bases separating them. This CDR3 spans 15 amino acids. CDR1 MRHNA and CDR2 SNTAGT come from the germline V gene. DNA for the CDR3: TGTGCCAGCAGTTTATTAGGAGGTCCCCTCTACGAGCAGTACTTC. Its translation is CASSLLGGPLYEQYF.

Sample share makes this clone medium-sized (0.01 to 0.1%). The chain employs TRBV4-3 and TRBJ1-3; D gene unclear. CDR1 is LGHNA, CDR2 YSLEER, per germline. The CDR3 contains 17 residues. The V and J ends lost 0 bases and 0 bases respectively, with 12 bases between them. CDR3 coding DNA: TGCGCCAGCAGCCAAGATCACGACGACTCCTCTGGAAACACCATATATTTT. This codes for CASSQDHDDSSGNTIYF.

In its sample, this clone ranks as medium-sized. V usage is TRBV15 and J usage is TRBJ1-5; 7 bases fit TRBD1. CDR1 LNHNV and CDR2 YYDKDF come from the germline V gene (reference sequence). The V segment lost 5 bases and the J segment 0 bases; nucleotides outside the gene matches: 4. The CDR3 sequence is 15 residues long. CDR3 residues: CATSGRDSSNQPQHF. Written as DNA, the CDR3 is TGTGCCACCAGCGGCCGGGACAGTAGCAATCAGCCCCAGCATTTT.

This chain links TRBV15 with TRBJ1-2, with D maybe TRBD1 (5 bases). The V end lost 5 bases, the J end lost 1 base, and 11 bases lay between the germline ends. The CDR3 covers 14 residues. Germline V gene data show CDR1 as LNHNV and CDR2 as YYDKDF (reference sequence). This chain's CDR3 is CATSPTANNYGYTF. The CDR3, as DNA: TGTGCCACCAGCCCGACAGCGAATAACTATGGCTACACCTTC.

The chain combines TRBV27 with TRBJ1-6; D not certain. Germline V gives CDR1 MNHEY, CDR2 SMNVEV (reference sequence). The CDR3 has 15 amino acids. The V end lost 4 bases, the J end lost 11 bases, and 18 bases lay between the germline ends. The chain's CDR3 is CASSSETSPVTPLHF. CDR3 sequence (DNA): TGTGCCAGCAGTTCTGAGACAAGCCCCGTAACACCCCTCCACTTT.

The chain is built from TRBV4-1 and TRBJ2-1, with D perhaps matching TRBD1 (5 bases). This CDR3 contains 16 residues. Trimming stripped 3 bases from V and 3 bases from J, with 15 bases between. Germline V gene sequence: CDR1 MGHRA, CDR2 YSYEKL. The chain's CDR3 is CASSQEDSPGYNEQFF. The DNA of the CDR3 is TGCGCCAGCAGCCAGGAAGACAGCCCCGGCTACAATGAGCAGTTCTTC.

The chain links TRBV2 to TRBJ1-1, with D perhaps matching TRBD1 (6 bases). This CDR3 has 16 amino acids. Trimming stripped 6 bases from V and 9 bases from J, with 26 bases between. The germline V gene encodes CDR1 SNHLY and CDR2 FYNNEI. The CDR3 DNA is TGTGCCAGCAGGATCACCACGACAGGCCATTTGCGAAAAGCTTTCTTT. The encoded protein is CASRITTTGHLRKAFF.

V usage is TRBV7-3 and J usage is TRBJ1-1, with 7 bases aligning to TRBD1. Germline values: CDR1 SGHTA, CDR2 FQGTGA. The CDR3 is made up of 15 amino acids. The ends lost 3 bases at V and 0 bases at J; junction bases unmatched: 4. CDR3 protein: CASSFQTGMNTEAFF. DNA of the CDR3: TGTGCCAGCAGCTTCCAGACAGGGATGAACACTGAAGCTTTCTTT.

This clone was counted a few times. The J gene is TRBJ2-1, the V gene TRBV11-2, with a tentative D call TRBD1 (6 bases). V lost 8 bases and J lost 0, with 14 bases in between. The length of the CDR3 is 15 residues. The V gene's germline CDR1 is SGHAT and CDR2 FQNNGV. The CDR3 protein is CASGAGASSYNEQFF. The CDR3 DNA is TGTGCCAGCGGGGCAGGGGCCAGCTCCTACAATGAGCAGTTCTTC.